The TCR beta chain under discussion was sequenced for a study of shared clonotypes between healthy human individuals. At deep level, the assay was performed. Produced via immunoSEQ multiplex PCR; TCRdb's table is partial and in-frame only. The repertoire holds 2 million to 2.5 million clones, around 95% seen once, with roughly 0.13% in the top ten. The CDR3 totals 14 residues. V was pared by 3 bases and J by 4 bases, with 2 bases of the junction left unmatched. The germline V gene has CDR1 SGHTA and CDR2 FQGNSA. A note on this clone: The antigen is undetermined.

Study-level results: In general, naive subsets displayed greater estimated richness than memory subsets did. Roughly 5% of naive CD4 clonotypes were common to a handful of donors.

The chain uses TRBV7-2 and TRBJ2-2, with TRBD1 matching over 7 bases. The source of this sequence is a man between 18 and 35 years old in good health. Sequenced input: naive CD4+ T cells sorted from blood. Stated subset: CD45RA+ positively selected. The CDR3 is CASSFGQATGELFF. CDR3 nucleotides: TGTGCCAGCAGCTTCGGACAGGCCACCGGGGAGCTGTTTTTT.